Each of the 15 T cell receptor beta chains below was sequenced from the same sample in a study of brain T cells in children with intractable seizures. Sequencing was performed with immunoSEQ multiplex PCR; in TCRdb, only in-frame clones are kept and a portion is missing. The sample has approximately 77,000 clones, 85% to 95% seen once. The material sequenced was peripheral blood, taken at surgery. Receptors originate from a boy less than two years old with tuberous sclerosis and intractable seizures.

V gene TRBV4-2 combines with J gene TRBJ2-7; a weak D match, TRBD2 (5 bases). The CDR3 runs 13 residues. From germline, CDR1 is LGHNA and CDR2 YNFKEQ. The germline V and J ends were trimmed by 3 bases and 2 bases, with 8 bases remaining between them. The CDR3 loop reads CASSQAGPYEQYF. The CDR3 DNA reads as TGTGCCAGCAGCCAGGCGGGCCCCTACGAGCAGTACTTC.

This clone has just a few counts. This chain joins TRBV9 and TRBJ2-7; D tentatively reads TRBD1 or TRBD2 (5 bases each). Trimming left V 3 bases short and J 4 bases short, with 17 bases between. The CDR3 loop spans 15 amino acids. Looked up from germline, CDR1 is SGDLS and CDR2 is YYNGEE. In DNA form, the CDR3 reads TGTGCCAGCAGCGGAGAGAGGGGCCCCGCGTACGAGCAGTACTTC. Protein product: CASSGERGPAYEQYF.

The chain combines TRBV11-2 with TRBJ2-5; TRBD1 aligns across 7 bases. The CDR3 runs 12 residues. Germline trimming cut 5 bases from V and 5 bases from J; bases unmatched to any gene: 2. Germline loops: CDR1 SGHAT, CDR2 FQNNGV. CDR3 protein: CASSQDRETQYF. CDR3 bases: TGTGCCAGCAGCCAGGACAGGGAGACCCAGTACTTC.

V is TRBV2 and J is TRBJ1-2; 7 bases are shared with TRBD1. J gave up 3 bases and V 3 bases, and 7 bases lay outside the gene matches. CDR3 length equals 15 residues. The germline V gene has CDR1 SNHLY and CDR2 FYNNEI. CDR3 DNA: TGTGCCAGCAGTGACCTTTCAGGGGGAGACTATGGCTACACCTTC. This gives the protein CASSDLSGGDYGYTF.

The rearrangement links TRBV24-1 to TRBJ2-1; D may be TRBD2 (6 bases). Per germline, CDR1 KGHDR and CDR2 SFDVKD. The V end was cut by 1 base, the J end by 3 bases, with 15 bases between. The CDR3 spans 17 residues. CDR3 in amino acids: CATSDFSSGTRYNEQFF. CDR3 sequence (DNA): TGTGCCACCAGTGATTTTTCCTCCGGGACTCGCTACAATGAGCAGTTCTTC.

The gene calls are TRBV7-9 and TRBJ2-1; D possibly uses TRBD1 or TRBD2 (5 bases each). CDR3 length equals 15 residues. Germline CDR1 reads SEHNR; CDR2 reads FQNEAQ (reference sequence). Trimming took 5 bases from V and 2 from J, leaving 13 bases between them. CDR3 sequence reads: CASSPPGAPYNEQFF. Here the CDR3 DNA reads TGTGCCAGCAGCCCCCCCGGGGCCCCCTACAATGAGCAGTTCTTC.

The chain recombines TRBV25-1 with TRBJ2-2, with a tentative D call TRBD1 (6 bases). This CDR3 has 16 residues. CDR1 is MGHDK and CDR2 is SYGVNS in the germline V gene. V was shortened by 1 base and J by 1 base, with 10 bases between the two germline ends. CDR3 sequence reads: CASSESGTQNTGELFF. The CDR3 DNA follows: TGTGCCAGCAGTGAATCAGGGACACAGAACACCGGGGAGCTGTTTTTT.

The chain combines TRBV29-1 with TRBJ1-3, with 7 positions matching TRBD1. The CDR3 runs to 13 residues. Per the germline V gene, CDR1 is SQVTM and CDR2 is ANQGSEA. The J segment lost 0 bases and the V segment lost 7 bases, leaving 3 bases of the junction unmatched. CDR3 in amino acids: CSGGDSSGNTIYF. Written as DNA, the CDR3 is TGCAGCGGGGGGGACAGCTCTGGAAACACCATATATTTT.

The chain is built from TRBV12-3 or TRBV12-4 and TRBJ2-7; no reliable D call. V was pared by 2 bases and J by 6 bases, with 5 bases between. This CDR3 has 11 residues. For the CDR3, the DNA is TGTGCCAGCAGTTTACTGAGCGAGCAGTACTTC. Amino acids: CASSLLSEQYF.

J is TRBJ2-3 and V is TRBV9; TRBD2 matches 8 bases. The CDR3 length is 15 residues. The germline V gene has CDR1 SGDLS and CDR2 YYNGEE. Trimming at V came to 4 bases and at J to 4 bases, leaving 8 bases not matched to a gene. The CDR3 spells CASSPFGGRPDTQYF. The CDR3 DNA follows: TGTGCCAGCAGCCCATTCGGCGGGAGGCCAGATACGCAGTATTTT.

This rearrangement joins TRBV6-5 to TRBJ2-3; 7 nucleotides agree with TRBD1. The CDR3 totals 15 residues. Germline V lookup: CDR1 MNHEY, CDR2 SVGAGI. Germline trimming cut 4 bases from V and 1 base from J; bases unmatched to any gene: 5. This CDR3 is CASSWGQLRTDTQYF. CDR3 coding DNA: TGTGCCAGCAGTTGGGGACAGTTACGCACAGATACGCAGTATTTT.

The J gene is TRBJ1-1, the V gene TRBV10-3; no reliable D call. V shed 3 bases and J shed 6 bases, with 5 bases lying between them. Germline-derived CDR1 and CDR2 are ENHRY and SYGVKD. The CDR3 loop spans 11 amino acids. The CDR3 DNA follows: TGTGCCATCAGTGAAACCTCTGAAGCTTTCTTT. Its protein is CAISETSEAFF.

V usage is TRBV6-5 and J usage is TRBJ2-3; TRBD2 is a possible D gene (5 bases). V lost 4 bases and J lost 4, with 15 bases in between. The germline V gene has CDR1 MNHEY and CDR2 SVGAGI. The CDR3 is 15 amino acids. CDR3 residues: CASSSSGLSADTQYF. The CDR3 bases are TGTGCCAGCAGTTCTTCCGGACTCTCGGCAGATACGCAGTATTTT.

This clone was counted once. This rearrangement joins TRBV15 to TRBJ2-7; 10 bases agree with TRBD2. Trimming cost V 0 bases and J 4 bases; bases outside gene matches: 9. Germline V gives CDR1 LNHNV, CDR2 YYDKDF (reference sequence). The CDR3 extends over 17 amino acids. CDR3 DNA sequence: TGTGCCACCAGCAGAGATTTGGAGAAGCGGGAGGGATACGAGCAGTACTTC. It is translated as CATSRDLEKREGYEQYF.

The chain carries TRBV28 and TRBJ2-7; D is perhaps TRBD1 (7 bases). Germline CDR1 reads MDHEN; CDR2 reads SYDVKM. V was cut by 6 bases and J by 6 bases, with 15 bases left in between. The length of the CDR3 is 13 residues. The CDR3 reads CASRLQGTLEQYF. In DNA, the CDR3 is TGTGCCAGCAGATTACAGGGGACTCTCGAGCAGTACTTC.